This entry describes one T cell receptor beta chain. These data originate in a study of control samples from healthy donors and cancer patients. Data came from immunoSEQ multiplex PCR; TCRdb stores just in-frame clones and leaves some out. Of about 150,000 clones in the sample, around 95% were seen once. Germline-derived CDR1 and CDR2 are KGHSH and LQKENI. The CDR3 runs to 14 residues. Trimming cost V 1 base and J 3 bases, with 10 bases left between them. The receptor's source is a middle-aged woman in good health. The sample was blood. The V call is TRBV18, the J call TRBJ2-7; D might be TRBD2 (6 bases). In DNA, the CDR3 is TGTGCCAGCTCACCACAGGTGGAGGGCTACGAGCAGTACTTC. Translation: CASSPQVEGYEQYF.